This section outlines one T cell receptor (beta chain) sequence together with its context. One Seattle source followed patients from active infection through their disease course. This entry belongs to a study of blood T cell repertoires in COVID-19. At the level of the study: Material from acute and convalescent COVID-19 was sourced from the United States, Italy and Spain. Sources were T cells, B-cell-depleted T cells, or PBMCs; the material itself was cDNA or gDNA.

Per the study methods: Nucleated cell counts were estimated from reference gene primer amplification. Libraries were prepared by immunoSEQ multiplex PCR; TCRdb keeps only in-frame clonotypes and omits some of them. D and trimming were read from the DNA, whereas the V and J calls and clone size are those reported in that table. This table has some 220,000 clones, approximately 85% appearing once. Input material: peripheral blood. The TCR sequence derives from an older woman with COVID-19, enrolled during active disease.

The CDR3 DNA is TGTGCCAGCACCAGCGGCGGGAGGGTACAAGAGACCCAGTACTTC. It translates to CASTSGGRVQETQYF. The chain joins TRBV3-1 (or the pseudogene TRBV3-2) to TRBJ2-5, with TRBD2 identical over 9 bases. The CDR3 loop spans 15 amino acids. The germline V gene encodes CDR1 LGHDT and CDR2 YNNKEL (reference sequence). V shed 7 bases, J shed 2 bases, and the junction held 8 bases outside the gene matches.